This TCR beta chain comes out of a study of cytomegalovirus exposure and HLA in healthy donors. As for the study in general: A previous analysis identified around 120 million unique TCR beta sequences derived from about 180 million T cells. Study results and caveats: Many donors shared some public TCRs, even though most TCR sequences were rare.

In the PCR, 60 Vbeta and 13 Jbeta primers were used. Profiling relied on immunoSEQ multiplex PCR, and the TCRdb table lists in-frame clones only, not all of them. The table shows about 110,000 clones, with roughly four fifths occurring only once. V lost 5 bases and J lost 3, with 5 bases in between. Germline CDR1 and CDR2: MGHDK and SYGVNS. The CDR3 is 11 amino acids. On this clone: Its target is not known.

The gene calls are TRBV25-1 and TRBJ2-7, with unresolved D. Material for sequencing was PBMCs. The receptor's source is a woman aged 30 to 39 in good health and CMV-seronegative. In DNA, the CDR3 is TGTGCCAGCAGTTTTTACTACGAGCAGTACTTC. Translated, it gives CASSFYYEQYF.